Listed here are 18 T cell receptor beta chains from one sample, sequenced in a study of T cell changes during pregnancy in multiple sclerosis. Assay: immunoSEQ multiplex PCR; the TCRdb copy retains only in-frame clones and omits some. The table lists 40,000 to 60,000 clones, almost 95% of them singletons, with roughly 0.71% in the top ten. Material: CD4+ T cells from peripheral blood mononuclear cells, obtained in the third trimester of pregnancy. The receptors originated from a female donor with multiple sclerosis, enrolled in a pregnancy study.

The chain has TRBV6-1 and TRBJ1-4, with a weak D call TRBD1 (6 bases). Germline V gene lookup returns CDR1 MNHNS and CDR2 SASEGT. The CDR3 loop spans 17 amino acids. Trimming took off 1 base at V and 5 bases at J, with 17 bases between the two ends. Here the CDR3 DNA reads TGTGCCAGCAGTGAAGGGTACAGGGCCCAAACAAATGAAAAACTGTTTTTT. Its translation is CASSEGYRAQTNEKLFF.

The chain employs TRBV18 and TRBJ1-1, with 8 bases that match TRBD1. Germline-derived CDR1 and CDR2 are KGHSH and LQKENI. The CDR3 is made up of 16 amino acids. J lost 2 bases, V lost 4 bases, and 9 bases had no gene match. CDR3 region: CASSQTGGQGNTEAFF. The CDR3 nucleotides read TGTGCCAGCTCACAAACAGGGGGGCAGGGAAACACTGAAGCTTTCTTT.

This chain links TRBV5-6 with TRBJ1-3; D gene ambiguous. Deletions cut 0 bases from V and 1 base from J, with 14 bases between. Germline assignment: CDR1 SGHDT and CDR2 YYEEEE. The CDR3 is made up of 17 amino acids. The CDR3, as DNA: TGTGCCAGCAGCTTGGGCGAATTGAGGTTATCTGGAAACACCATATATTTT. Translation: CASSLGELRLSGNTIYF.

V and J are TRBV27 and TRBJ2-5; maybe TRBD2 (6 bases). The CDR3 is 14 residues long. V was clipped by 5 bases and J by 2 bases, with 12 bases between them. Germline lookup yields CDR1 MNHEY and CDR2 SMNVEV (reference sequence). CDR3 sequence reads: CASSPGSRQETQYF. The CDR3 nucleotides read TGTGCCAGCAGTCCCGGGAGTAGACAAGAGACCCAGTACTTC.

This chain connects TRBV27 to TRBJ1-1, with D maybe TRBD1 (5 bases). Germline values: CDR1 MNHEY, CDR2 SMNVEV (reference sequence). Trimming cost V 7 bases and J 2 bases, with 11 bases left between them. The CDR3 runs 13 residues. CDR3 sequence: CASMKGPNTEAFF. The DNA for the CDR3 is TGTGCCAGCATGAAGGGGCCCAACACTGAAGCTTTCTTT.

On this clone itself: A much larger clone lies one base from this, so it may be a read error. This rearrangement joins TRBV2 to TRBJ1-2; the match to TRBD1 covers 7 bases. This CDR3 has 15 amino acids. Germline CDR1 and CDR2: SNHLY and FYNNEI. Unmatched junction bases numbered 12, after V lost 5 bases and J lost 6 bases. CDR3 sequence (DNA): TGTGCCAGCAGTTTAAGTATAGGGGGCGTCCATGGCTACACCTTC. It yields the protein CASSLSIGGVHGYTF.

V usage is TRBV6-6 and J usage is TRBJ1-1; D is possibly TRBD1 (6 bases). CDR3 size: 13 residues. Trimming pared 7 bases from V and 1 base from J, leaving 10 bases between. Germline V lookup: CDR1 MNHNY, CDR2 SVGAGI (reference sequence). CDR3 protein: CASIRQANTEAFF. The CDR3 nucleotides are TGTGCCAGCATCAGACAGGCGAACACTGAAGCTTTCTTT.

V usage is TRBV20-1 and J usage is TRBJ2-2; 8 positions match TRBD1. Germline CDR1 DFQATT, CDR2 SNEGSKA (reference sequence). V trimming: 6 bases; J trimming: 8 bases; junction bases outside the gene matches: 2. The length of the CDR3 is 11 residues. CDR3 in amino acids: CSAGTGGELFF. The CDR3 bases are TGCAGTGCGGGGACAGGAGGGGAGCTGTTTTTT.

The chain has TRBV7-2 and TRBJ2-5; D may be TRBD1 (6 bases). CDR1 and CDR2 from the germline V gene are SGHTA and FQGNSA. V dropped 5 bases and J dropped 4 bases, with 11 bases sitting between them. The CDR3 is made up of 13 amino acids. CDR3 protein: CASSRGGSETQYF. CDR3 coding DNA: TGTGCCAGCAGCAGAGGGGGTTCAGAGACCCAGTACTTC.

The chain combines TRBV19 with TRBJ2-2; 8 nucleotides match TRBD2. The CDR3 is 15 residues long. V lost 5 bases to trimming and J lost 7 bases; unmatched junction nucleotides: 9. Germline values: CDR1 LNHDA, CDR2 SQIVND (reference sequence). The CDR3 DNA follows: TGTGCCAGTAGTCGAACGGGGGGGCCGGTCGGGGAGCTGTTTTTT. Its translation: CASSRTGGPVGELFF.

This clone was detected once. The genes are TRBV4-3 and TRBJ2-6; D gene unclear. CDR3 size: 16 residues. V shed 0 bases and J shed 0 bases, with 6 bases lying between them. Germline V gene data show CDR1 as LGHNA and CDR2 as YSLEER. CDR3 sequence (DNA): TGCGCCAGCAGCCAAGATGGCAGCTCTGGGGCCAACGTCCTGACTTTC. Translating it yields CASSQDGSSGANVLTF.

V is TRBV7-9 and J is TRBJ1-2; no firm D call. The CDR3 contains 14 residues. Trimming shortened V by 3 bases and J by 2 bases, and 10 bases separated the two germline ends. Germline CDR1 SEHNR, CDR2 FQNEAQ (reference sequence). The CDR3, as DNA: TGTGCCAGCAGCTTTTATCGGGAAAACTATGGCTACACCTTC. This gives the protein CASSFYRENYGYTF.

The rearrangement joins TRBV5-4 to TRBJ1-4; perhaps TRBD1 as D (5 bases). This CDR3 contains 15 residues. Germline V lookup: CDR1 SGHNT, CDR2 YYREEE (reference sequence). Trimming shortened V by 0 bases and J by 5 bases, and 11 bases separated the two germline ends. The DNA for the CDR3 is TGTGCCAGCAGCTTGGGCAGGGAGGGGAATGAAAAACTGTTTTTT. Its protein product is CASSLGREGNEKLFF.

The CDR3 is CASSRGQTYNEQFF. The DNA for the CDR3 is TGTGCCAGCAGCCGTGGACAGACCTACAATGAGCAGTTCTTC. The chain links TRBV7-8 to TRBJ2-1; the D gene is possibly TRBD1 (6 bases). The length of the CDR3 is 14 residues. Germline CDR1 is SGHVS and CDR2 is FQNEAQ. Between the trimmed V and J ends, which lost 5 bases and 2 bases, there was a span of 10 bases.

This chain uses TRBV6-6 with TRBJ1-1, with D possibly matching TRBD1 (6 bases). V was clipped by 11 bases and J by 0 bases, with 16 bases between them. This CDR3 has 14 residues. The germline V gene has CDR1 MNHNY and CDR2 SVGAGI (reference sequence). The CDR3 spells CAAGGQNMNTEAFF. Here the CDR3 DNA reads TGTGCCGCGGGGGGGCAAAACATGAACACTGAAGCTTTCTTT.

The chain uses TRBV5-6 and TRBJ2-3; TRBD2 aligns across 10 bases. CDR1 is SGHDT and CDR2 is YYEEEE in the germline V gene. There are 15 residues in the CDR3. J lost 7 bases, V lost 3 bases, and 8 bases had no gene match. The CDR3 sequence is CASSSSGGAGNTQYF. The CDR3 coding sequence is TGTGCCAGCAGCTCCAGCGGGGGGGCCGGGAATACGCAGTATTTT.

Concerning this clone: Germline and junction disagree at one end, which may indicate a read error. The chain couples TRBV18 to TRBJ2-5; TRBD2 is a possible D gene (5 bases). Looked up from germline, CDR1 is KGHSH and CDR2 is LQKENI. This CDR3 region has 12 residues. CDR3 bases: TGTGCCAGCTCACACGGGAAGTCAGAATTGGACTTC. Translating gives CASSHGKSELDF.

The chain couples TRBV18 to TRBJ1-2; no definite D call. The CDR3 is 15 residues long. The V end was cut by 5 bases, the J end by 0 bases, with 13 bases between. Germline CDR1 reads KGHSH; CDR2 reads LQKENI. The CDR3 loop reads CASSTKEGANYGYTF. The CDR3 DNA sequence: TGTGCCAGCTCAACCAAGGAGGGAGCTAACTATGGCTACACCTTC.